This T cell receptor (beta chain) was captured by sequencing in a study of blood T cell repertoires in COVID-19. Across the whole study: Sites in the United States, Italy and Spain provided acute and convalescent COVID-19 samples. Sample material is recorded as cDNA or gDNA derived from T cells, B-cell-depleted T cells, or PBMCs.

The germline gives CDR1 KGHDR, CDR2 SFDVKD. The V gene lost 2 bases and the J gene lost 3 bases, with 4 bases spanning the gap. CDR3 length: 12 amino acids. Under the authors' procedure: The assay estimated nucleated cells by amplifying reference gene primers. Method: immunoSEQ multiplex PCR; TCRdb's copy keeps in-frame clones and lacks some. Clone size and V and J calls were adopted from that table, with D and trimming inferred from the DNA. The sample comprises some 320,000 clones, almost 85% of which are singletons, and 7.2% rests with the top ten. V is TRBV24-1 and J is TRBJ2-7; D not certain. The sample was peripheral blood. This receptor was taken from a human donor in a cohort sampled during active COVID-19. This CDR3 reads CATSDSNYEQYF. CDR3 nucleotide sequence: TGTGCCACCAGTGATTCCAACTACGAGCAGTACTTC.